This TCR beta chain was recorded in a study of human T cells and chemical hapten exposure. Study summary: Sensitization used 2% DPC on about 2 cm by about 2 cm upper inner arm skin.

Germline V gene sequence: CDR1 ENHRY, CDR2 SYGVKD. V lost 3 bases, J lost 5 bases, and 7 bases lay in between. The CDR3 runs 12 residues. Worth noting for this clonotype: Its specificity is not known.

TCRdb called the RACE reads again in MiXCR, with one record for every CDR3 protein. This sample has 150,000 to 200,000 distinct CDR3 sequences; 20% to 25% occur once, and the top ten carry about 6.7%. Broader study findings: After DPC sensitization, TCRs above 1 in 1000 frequency showed no change. Controls had significantly fewer large CDR3 similarity clusters than were formed by expanded TCRs.

Time point described: patch test 1, 2 weeks after DPC sensitization. Treatment: therapeutic diphenylcyclopropenone sensitization with weekly scalp DPC. The clonotype was recovered from a woman between 50 and 59 years old with alopecia areata. Some clones in this sample may be carry-over from other donors' samples. The input for sequencing was whole blood, taken in connection with sensitization to the hapten diphenylcyclopropenone (DPC). The V and J genes are TRBV10-3 and TRBJ1-1; TRBD1 is a possible D gene (5 bases). CDR3 amino acids: CAISDGGTEAFF. The CDR3 DNA follows: TGTGCCATCAGTGATGGGGGGACTGAAGCTTTCTTT.